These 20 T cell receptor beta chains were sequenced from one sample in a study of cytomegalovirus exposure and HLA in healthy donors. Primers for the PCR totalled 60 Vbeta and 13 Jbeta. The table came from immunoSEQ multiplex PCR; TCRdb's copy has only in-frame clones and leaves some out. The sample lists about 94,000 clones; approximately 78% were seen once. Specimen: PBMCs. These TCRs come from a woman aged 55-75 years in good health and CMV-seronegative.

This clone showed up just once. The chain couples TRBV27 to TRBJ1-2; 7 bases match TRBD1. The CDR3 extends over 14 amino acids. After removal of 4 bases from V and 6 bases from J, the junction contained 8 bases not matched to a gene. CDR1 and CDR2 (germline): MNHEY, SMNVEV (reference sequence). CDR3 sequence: CASSSLIQGNGYTF. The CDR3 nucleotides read TGTGCCAGCAGTTCCCTAATACAGGGGAATGGCTACACCTTC.

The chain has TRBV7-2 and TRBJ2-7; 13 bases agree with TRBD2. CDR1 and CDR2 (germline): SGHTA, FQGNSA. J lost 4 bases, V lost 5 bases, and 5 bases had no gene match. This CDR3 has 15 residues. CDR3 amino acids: CASSQGLAGSYEQYF. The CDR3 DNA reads TGTGCCAGCAGCCAGGGACTAGCGGGGTCGTACGAGCAGTACTTC. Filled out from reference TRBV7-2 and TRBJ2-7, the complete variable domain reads GAGVSQSPSNKVTEKGKDVELRCDPISGHTALYWYRQSLGQGLEFLIYFQGNSAPDKSGLPSDRFSAERTGGSVSTLTIQRTQQEDSAVYLCASSQGLAGSYEQYFGPGTRLTVT.

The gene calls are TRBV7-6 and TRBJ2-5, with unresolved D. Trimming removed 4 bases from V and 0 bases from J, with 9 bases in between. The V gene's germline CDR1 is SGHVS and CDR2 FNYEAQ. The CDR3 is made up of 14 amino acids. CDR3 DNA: TGTGCCAGCAGCTCCCAGACATACCAAGAGACCCAGTACTTC. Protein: CASSSQTYQETQYF.

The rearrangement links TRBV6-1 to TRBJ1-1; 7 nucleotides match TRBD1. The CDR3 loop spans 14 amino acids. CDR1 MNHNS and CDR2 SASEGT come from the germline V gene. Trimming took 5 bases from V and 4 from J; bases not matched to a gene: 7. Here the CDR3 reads CASSTGQSATEAFF. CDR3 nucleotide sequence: TGTGCCAGCAGTACGGGACAGTCGGCCACTGAAGCTTTCTTT.

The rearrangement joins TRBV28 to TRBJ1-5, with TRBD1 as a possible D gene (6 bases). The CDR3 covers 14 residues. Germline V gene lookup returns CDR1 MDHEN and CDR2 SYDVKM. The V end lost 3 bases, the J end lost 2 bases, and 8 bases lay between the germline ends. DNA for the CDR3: TGTGCCAGCAGTTTGTCAGGGGGCAATCAGCCCCAGCATTTT. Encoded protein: CASSLSGGNQPQHF.

The CDR3 sequence: CASSLGPEQYF. The CDR3 DNA reads TGCGCCAGCAGCTTGGGTCCAGAGCAGTACTTC. This rearrangement joins TRBV5-1 to TRBJ2-7; D remains ambiguous. Germline lookup yields CDR1 SGHRS and CDR2 YFSETQ. This CDR3 spans 11 amino acids. V lost 0 bases, J lost 7 bases, and 5 bases lay in between.

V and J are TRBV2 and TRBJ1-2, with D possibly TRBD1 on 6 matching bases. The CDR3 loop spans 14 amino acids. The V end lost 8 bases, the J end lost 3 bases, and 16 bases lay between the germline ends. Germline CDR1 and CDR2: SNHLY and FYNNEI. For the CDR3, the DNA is TGTGCCAGCCCACCGGGACAAAAACACTATGGCTACACCTTC. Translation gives CASPPGQKHYGYTF.

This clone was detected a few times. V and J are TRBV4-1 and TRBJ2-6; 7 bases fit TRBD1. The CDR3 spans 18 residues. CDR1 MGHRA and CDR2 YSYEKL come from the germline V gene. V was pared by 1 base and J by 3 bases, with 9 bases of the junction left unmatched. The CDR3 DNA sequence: TGCGCCAGCAGCCAAGGGCCGTCAGGGGGTGGTGGGGCCAACGTCCTGACTTTC. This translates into CASSQGPSGGGGANVLTF.

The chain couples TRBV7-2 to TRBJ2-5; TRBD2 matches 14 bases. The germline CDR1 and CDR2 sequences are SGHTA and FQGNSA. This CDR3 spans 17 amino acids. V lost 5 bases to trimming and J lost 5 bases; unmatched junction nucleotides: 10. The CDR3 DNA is TGTGCCAGCAGCCCTCGGACTAGCGGGGGGTTAGGGGAGACCCAGTACTTC. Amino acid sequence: CASSPRTSGGLGETQYF.

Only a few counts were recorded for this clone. CDR3 DNA: TGTGCCAGCAGTTACGCTAGCGGCAATGAGCAGTTCTTC. Translated, it gives CASSYASGNEQFF. V and J are TRBV6-6 and TRBJ2-1; TRBD2 aligns across 7 bases. Losses at the gene ends were 2 bases for V and 6 bases for J; bases not matched to a gene: 1. Germline V CDR1 and CDR2: MNHNY, SVGAGI (reference sequence). The CDR3 totals 13 residues.

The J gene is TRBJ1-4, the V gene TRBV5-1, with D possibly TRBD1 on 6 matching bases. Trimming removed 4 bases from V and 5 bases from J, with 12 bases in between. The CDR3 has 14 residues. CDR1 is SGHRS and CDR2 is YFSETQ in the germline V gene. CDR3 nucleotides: TGCGCCAGCAGCATCGGGACACACAATGAAAAACTGTTTTTT. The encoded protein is CASSIGTHNEKLFF. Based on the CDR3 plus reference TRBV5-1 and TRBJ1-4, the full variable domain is KAGVTQTPRYLIKTRGQQVTLSCSPISGHRSVSWYQQTPGQGLQFLFEYFSETQRNKGNFPGRFSGRQFSNSRSEMNVSTLELGDSALYLCASSIGTHNEKLFFGSGTQLSVL.

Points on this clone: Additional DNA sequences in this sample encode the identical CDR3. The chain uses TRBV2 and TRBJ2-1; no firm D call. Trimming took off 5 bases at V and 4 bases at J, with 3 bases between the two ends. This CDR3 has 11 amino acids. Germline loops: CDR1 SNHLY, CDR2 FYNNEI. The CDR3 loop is CASSSYNEQFF. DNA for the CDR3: TGTGCCAGCAGTTCTTACAATGAGCAGTTCTTC.

The CDR3 here is CASSLPYQGNTEAFF. CDR3 coding DNA: TGTGCCAGCAGTTTACCCTACCAGGGGAACACTGAAGCTTTCTTT. The chain carries TRBV28 and TRBJ1-1; possibly TRBD1 for D (5 bases). The CDR3 covers 15 residues. The V gene lost 2 bases and the J gene lost 1 base, with 11 bases spanning the gap. In germline, CDR1 is MDHEN, CDR2 SYDVKM.

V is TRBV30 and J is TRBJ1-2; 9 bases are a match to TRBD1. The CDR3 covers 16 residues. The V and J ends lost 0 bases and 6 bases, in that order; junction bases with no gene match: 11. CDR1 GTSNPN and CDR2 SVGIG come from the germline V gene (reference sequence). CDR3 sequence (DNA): TGTGCCTGGAGTGTCGTCTCGGACAGGGGAAGGAATGGCTACACCTTC. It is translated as CAWSVVSDRGRNGYTF.

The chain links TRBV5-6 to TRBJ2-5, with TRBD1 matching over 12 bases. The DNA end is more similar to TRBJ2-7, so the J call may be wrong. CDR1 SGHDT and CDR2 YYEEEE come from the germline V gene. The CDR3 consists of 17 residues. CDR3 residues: CASSPGGQGAAFYEQYF. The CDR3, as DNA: TGTGCCAGCAGCCCAGGGGGACAGGGGGCGGCATTTTACGAGCAGTACTTC.

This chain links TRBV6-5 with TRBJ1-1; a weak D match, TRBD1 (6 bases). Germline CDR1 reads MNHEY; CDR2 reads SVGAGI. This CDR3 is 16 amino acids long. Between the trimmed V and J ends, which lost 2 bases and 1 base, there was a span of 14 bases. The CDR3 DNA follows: TGTGCCAGCAGTTACACCGGACAGCCTTGGAACACTGAAGCTTTCTTT. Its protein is CASSYTGQPWNTEAFF.

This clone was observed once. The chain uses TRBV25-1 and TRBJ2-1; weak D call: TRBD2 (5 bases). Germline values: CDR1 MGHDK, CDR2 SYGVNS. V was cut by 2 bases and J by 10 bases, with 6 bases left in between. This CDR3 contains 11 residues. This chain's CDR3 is CASSEGGEQFF. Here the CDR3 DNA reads TGTGCCAGCAGTGAAGGCGGGGAGCAGTTCTTC.

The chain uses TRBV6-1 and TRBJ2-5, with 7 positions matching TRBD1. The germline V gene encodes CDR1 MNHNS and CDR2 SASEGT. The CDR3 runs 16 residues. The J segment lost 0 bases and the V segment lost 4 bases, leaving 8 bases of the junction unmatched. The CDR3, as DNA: TGTGCCAGCAGTGGCGTGGGACAGCGGTACCAAGAGACCCAGTACTTC. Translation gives CASSGVGQRYQETQYF.

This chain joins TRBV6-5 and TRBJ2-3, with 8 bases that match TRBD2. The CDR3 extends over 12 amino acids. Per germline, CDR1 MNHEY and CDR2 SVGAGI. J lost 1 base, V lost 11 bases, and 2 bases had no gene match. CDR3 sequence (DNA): TGTGCCTCGGGGGGGGGCACAGATACGCAGTATTTT. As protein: CASGGGTDTQYF.

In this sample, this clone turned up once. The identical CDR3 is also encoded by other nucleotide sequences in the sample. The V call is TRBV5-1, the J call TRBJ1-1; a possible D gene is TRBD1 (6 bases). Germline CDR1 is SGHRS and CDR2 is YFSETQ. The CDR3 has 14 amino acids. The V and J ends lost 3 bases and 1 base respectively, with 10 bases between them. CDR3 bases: TGCGCCAGCAGCTCTGGACAGCCGAACACTGAAGCTTTCTTT. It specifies CASSSGQPNTEAFF.